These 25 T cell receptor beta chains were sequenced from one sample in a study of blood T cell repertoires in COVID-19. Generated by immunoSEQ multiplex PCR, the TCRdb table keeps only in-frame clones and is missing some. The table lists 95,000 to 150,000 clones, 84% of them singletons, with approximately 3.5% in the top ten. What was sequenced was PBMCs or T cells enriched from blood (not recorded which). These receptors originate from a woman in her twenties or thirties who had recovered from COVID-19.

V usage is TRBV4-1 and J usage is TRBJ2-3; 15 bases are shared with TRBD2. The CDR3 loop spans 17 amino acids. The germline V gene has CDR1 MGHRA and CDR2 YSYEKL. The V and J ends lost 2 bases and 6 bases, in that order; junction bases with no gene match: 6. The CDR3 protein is CASSQLGLAGGGDTQYF. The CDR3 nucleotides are TGCGCCAGCAGCCAACTGGGACTAGCGGGAGGAGGGGATACGCAGTATTTT.

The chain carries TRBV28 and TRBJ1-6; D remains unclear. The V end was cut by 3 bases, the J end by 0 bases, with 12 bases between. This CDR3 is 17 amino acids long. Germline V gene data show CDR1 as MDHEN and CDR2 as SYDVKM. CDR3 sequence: CASSFLSTSSYNSPLHF. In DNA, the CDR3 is TGTGCCAGCAGTTTTTTAAGCACTAGCTCCTATAATTCACCCCTCCACTTT.

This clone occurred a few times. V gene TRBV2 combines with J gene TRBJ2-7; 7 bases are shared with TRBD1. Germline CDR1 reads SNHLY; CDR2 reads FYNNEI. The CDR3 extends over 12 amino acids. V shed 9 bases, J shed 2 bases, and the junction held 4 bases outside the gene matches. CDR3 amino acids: CASRTGPYEQYF. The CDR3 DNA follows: TGTGCCAGTCGGACAGGCCCCTACGAGCAGTACTTC.

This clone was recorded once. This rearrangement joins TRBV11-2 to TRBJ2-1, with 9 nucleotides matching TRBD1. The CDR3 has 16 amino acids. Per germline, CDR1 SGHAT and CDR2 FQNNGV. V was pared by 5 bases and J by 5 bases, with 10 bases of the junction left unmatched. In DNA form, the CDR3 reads TGTGCCAGCAGCGCCCTCGGGACAGGGCTTAACAATGAGCAGTTCTTC. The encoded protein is CASSALGTGLNNEQFF. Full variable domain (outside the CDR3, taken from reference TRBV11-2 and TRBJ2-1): EAGVAQSPRYKIIEKRQSVAFWCNPISGHATLYWYQQILGQGPKLLIQFQNNGVVDDSQLPKDRFSAERLKGVDSTLKIQPAKLEDSAVYLCASSALGTGLNNEQFFGPGTRLTVL.

CDR3: CASSQEGVGTQYF. CDR3 sequence (DNA): TGCGCCAGCAGCCAAGAAGGAGTCGGTACGCAGTATTTT. V is TRBV4-3 and J is TRBJ2-3; D call uncertain. V lost 0 bases, J lost 8 bases, and 9 bases lay in between. There are 13 residues in the CDR3. In germline, CDR1 is LGHNA, CDR2 YSLEER.

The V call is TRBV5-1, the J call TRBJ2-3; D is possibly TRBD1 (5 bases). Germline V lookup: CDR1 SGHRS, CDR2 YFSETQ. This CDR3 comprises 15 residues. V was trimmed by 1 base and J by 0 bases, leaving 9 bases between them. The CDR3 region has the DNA TGCGCCAGCAGCTTGATGGGGCCTAGCACAGATACGCAGTATTTT. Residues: CASSLMGPSTDTQYF.

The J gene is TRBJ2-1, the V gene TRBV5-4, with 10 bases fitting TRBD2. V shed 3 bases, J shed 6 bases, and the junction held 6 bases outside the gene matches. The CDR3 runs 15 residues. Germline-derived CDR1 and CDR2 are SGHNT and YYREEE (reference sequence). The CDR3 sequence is CASSSGTSVGNEQFF. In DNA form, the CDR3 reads TGTGCCAGCAGCTCCGGGACTAGCGTGGGCAATGAGCAGTTCTTC.

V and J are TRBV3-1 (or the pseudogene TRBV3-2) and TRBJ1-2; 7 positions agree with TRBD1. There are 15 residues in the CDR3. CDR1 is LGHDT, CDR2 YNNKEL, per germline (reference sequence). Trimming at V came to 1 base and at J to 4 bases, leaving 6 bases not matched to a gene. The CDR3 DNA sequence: TGTGCCAGCAGCCAAGGGGACAGCAGCCTCTATGGCTACACCTTC. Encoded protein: CASSQGDSSLYGYTF.

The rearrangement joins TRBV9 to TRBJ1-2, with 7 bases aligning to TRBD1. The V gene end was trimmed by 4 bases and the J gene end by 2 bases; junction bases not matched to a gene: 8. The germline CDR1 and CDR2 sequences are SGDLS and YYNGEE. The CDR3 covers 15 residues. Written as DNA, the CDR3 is TGTGCCAGCAGCCTAGGGGGCAGGGTAAACTATGGCTACACCTTC. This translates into CASSLGGRVNYGYTF.

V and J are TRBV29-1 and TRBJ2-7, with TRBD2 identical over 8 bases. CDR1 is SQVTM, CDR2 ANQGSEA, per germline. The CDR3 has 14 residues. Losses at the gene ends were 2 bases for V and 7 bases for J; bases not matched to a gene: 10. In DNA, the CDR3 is TGCAGCGTTGAAACCCGGGAGGGCCGTTGGGAGCAGTACTTC. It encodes CSVETREGRWEQYF.

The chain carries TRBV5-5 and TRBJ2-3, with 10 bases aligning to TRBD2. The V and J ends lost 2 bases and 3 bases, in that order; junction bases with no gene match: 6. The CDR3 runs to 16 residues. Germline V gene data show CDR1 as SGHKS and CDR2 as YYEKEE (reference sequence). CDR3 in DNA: TGTGCCAGCAGCTTTATCCTAGCGGGAGCGACAGATACGCAGTATTTT. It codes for CASSFILAGATDTQYF.

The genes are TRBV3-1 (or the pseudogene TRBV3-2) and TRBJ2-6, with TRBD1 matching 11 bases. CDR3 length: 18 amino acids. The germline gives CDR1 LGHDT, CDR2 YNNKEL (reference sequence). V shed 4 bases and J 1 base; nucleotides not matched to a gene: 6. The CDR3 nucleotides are TGTGCCAGCAGCCGAATCGGACAGGGGGCTTCTGGGGCCAACGTCCTGACTTTC. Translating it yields CASSRIGQGASGANVLTF.

The CDR3 reads CAWSGGRTYGYTF. The CDR3, as DNA: TGTGCCTGGAGTGGGGGCCGGACCTATGGCTACACCTTC. The V gene is TRBV30, the J gene TRBJ1-2; possible D gene TRBD1, 5 bases. The germline V and J ends were trimmed by 1 base and 4 bases, with 10 bases remaining between them. The CDR3 covers 13 residues. Per germline, CDR1 GTSNPN and CDR2 SVGIG (reference sequence).

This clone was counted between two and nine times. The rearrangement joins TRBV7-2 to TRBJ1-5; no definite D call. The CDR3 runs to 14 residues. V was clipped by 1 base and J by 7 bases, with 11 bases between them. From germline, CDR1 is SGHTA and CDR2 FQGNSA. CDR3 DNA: TGTGCCAGCAGCTTAGTAAGTAGGGAGCAGCCCCAGCATTTT. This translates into CASSLVSREQPQHF.

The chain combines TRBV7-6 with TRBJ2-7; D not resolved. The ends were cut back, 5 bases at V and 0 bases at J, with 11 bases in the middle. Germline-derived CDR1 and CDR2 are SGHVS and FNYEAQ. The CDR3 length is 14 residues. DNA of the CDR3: TGTGCCAGCAGCCCATATGAGTCCTCCTACGAGCAGTACTTC. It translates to CASSPYESSYEQYF.

The CDR3 DNA reads TGTGCCAGCAGCCCGTACCCTAGCGGGAGAGAGACCCAGTACTTC. It yields the protein CASSPYPSGRETQYF. This chain connects TRBV3-1 (or the pseudogene TRBV3-2) to TRBJ2-5; 10 nucleotides agree with TRBD2. The CDR3 spans 15 residues. The J segment lost 4 bases and the V segment lost 4 bases, leaving 6 bases of the junction unmatched. From germline, CDR1 is LGHDT and CDR2 YNNKEL (reference sequence).

CDR3 in amino acids: CASSLGLMGRAEQFF. The CDR3 DNA reads TGTGCCAGTAGTTTGGGACTAATGGGACGGGCTGAGCAGTTCTTC. The gene calls are TRBV19 and TRBJ2-1; TRBD2 agrees at 7 bases. This CDR3 region has 15 residues. J lost 9 bases, V lost 5 bases, and 13 bases had no gene match. Germline V gene sequence: CDR1 LNHDA, CDR2 SQIVND (reference sequence).

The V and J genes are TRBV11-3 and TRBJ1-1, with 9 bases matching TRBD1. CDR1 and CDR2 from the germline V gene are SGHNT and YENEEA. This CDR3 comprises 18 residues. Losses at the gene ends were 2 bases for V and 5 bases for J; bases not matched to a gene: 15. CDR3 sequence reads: CASSLRGGGTGKMTEAFF. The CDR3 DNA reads TGTGCCAGCAGCTTAAGGGGAGGCGGGACAGGGAAGATGACTGAAGCTTTCTTT.

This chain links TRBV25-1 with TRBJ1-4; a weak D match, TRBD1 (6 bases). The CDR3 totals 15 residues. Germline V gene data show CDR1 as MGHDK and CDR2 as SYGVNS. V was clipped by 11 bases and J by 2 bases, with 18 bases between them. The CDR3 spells CAAAVQGPTNEKLFF. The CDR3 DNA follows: TGTGCCGCCGCCGTACAGGGACCCACTAATGAAAAACTGTTTTTT.

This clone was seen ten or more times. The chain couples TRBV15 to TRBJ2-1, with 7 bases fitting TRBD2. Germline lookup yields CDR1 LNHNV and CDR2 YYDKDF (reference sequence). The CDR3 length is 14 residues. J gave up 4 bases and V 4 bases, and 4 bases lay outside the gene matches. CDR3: CATSISGVYNEQFF. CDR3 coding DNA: TGTGCCACCAGCATAAGCGGGGTTTACAATGAGCAGTTCTTC.

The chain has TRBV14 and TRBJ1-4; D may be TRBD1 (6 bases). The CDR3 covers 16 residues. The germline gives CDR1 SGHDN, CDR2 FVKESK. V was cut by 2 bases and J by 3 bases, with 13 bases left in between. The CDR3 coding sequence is TGTGCCAGCAGCCAAACTGGGGGGGCGTCTAATGAAAAACTGTTTTTT. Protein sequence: CASSQTGGASNEKLFF.

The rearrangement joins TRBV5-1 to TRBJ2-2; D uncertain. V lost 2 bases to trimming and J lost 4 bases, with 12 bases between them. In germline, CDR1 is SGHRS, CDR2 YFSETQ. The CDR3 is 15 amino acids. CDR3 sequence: CASSFSSARTGELFF. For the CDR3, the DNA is TGCGCCAGCAGCTTTAGTTCTGCCCGCACCGGGGAGCTGTTTTTT.

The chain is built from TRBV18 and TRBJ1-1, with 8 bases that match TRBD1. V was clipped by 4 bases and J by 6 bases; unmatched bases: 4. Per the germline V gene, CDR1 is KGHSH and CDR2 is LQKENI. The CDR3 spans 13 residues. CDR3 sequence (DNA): TGTGCCAGCTCACAGCAACAGGGGGCTGAAGCTTTCTTT. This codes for CASSQQQGAEAFF.

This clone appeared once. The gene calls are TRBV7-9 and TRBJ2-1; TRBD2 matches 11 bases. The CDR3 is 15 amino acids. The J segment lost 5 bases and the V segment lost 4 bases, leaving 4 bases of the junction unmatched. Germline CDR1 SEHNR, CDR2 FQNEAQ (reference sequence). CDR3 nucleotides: TGTGCCAGCAGCTCTACTAGCGGGAGAGACAATGAGCAGTTCTTC. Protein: CASSSTSGRDNEQFF.

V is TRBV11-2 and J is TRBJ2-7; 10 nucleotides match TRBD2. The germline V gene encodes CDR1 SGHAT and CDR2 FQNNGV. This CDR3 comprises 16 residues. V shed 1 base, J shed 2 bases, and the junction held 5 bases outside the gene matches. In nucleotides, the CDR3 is TGTGCCAGCAGCTTAGCAGCGGGACTAGCGACCTACGAGCAGTACTTC. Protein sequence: CASSLAAGLATYEQYF.